This T cell receptor beta chain was captured in a study of OX40 agonist ivuxolimab in advanced cancers. Background on the study: The study gave patients intravenous ivuxolimab at 0.01 to 10 mg/kg every 2 weeks.

Points on this clone: Its target is unknown.

Study-wide results and limits: Low normalized T-cell clonal expansion also characterized some of the nonresponders.

Assay used: immunoSEQ multiplex PCR; TCRdb lists only in-frame clones, some missing. The sample records tens of thousands of clones, over 75% being singletons. Germline-derived CDR1 and CDR2 are KGHSH and LQKENI. V lost 0 bases, J lost 7 bases, and 16 bases lay in between. The CDR3 consists of 16 residues. The receptor's source is an adult with an advanced solid tumor such as melanoma, head and neck, liver or kidney cancer. The sequenced sample was CD4+ or CD8+ T cells sorted from blood, obtained in a trial of the OX40 agonist ivuxolimab. J is TRBJ2-1 and V is TRBV18, with D perhaps given as TRBD1 or TRBD2 (5 bases each). CDR3 sequence reads: CASSPPTGAIENEQFF. CDR3 DNA: TGTGCCAGCTCACCACCAACCGGGGCCATCGAAAATGAGCAGTTCTTC.